This TCR beta chain was found in a study of T cells in localized non-small cell lung cancer. General observations from the study: The study detected a median around 61 of the top 100 tumor clones in adjacent lung.

Libraries were prepared by immunoSEQ multiplex PCR; TCRdb keeps only in-frame clonotypes and omits some of them. The table records fewer than 90,000 clones, around 80% of them present only once. Comments on this clone: The target antigen is unknown.

The CDR3 is 14 residues long. The germline V and J ends were trimmed by 2 bases and 0 bases, with 8 bases remaining between them. Germline CDR1 SGHKS, CDR2 YYEKEE (reference sequence). The clonotype comes from a man aged 35-75 years with stage II squamous cell lung carcinoma. The sequenced sample was PBMCs, obtained before any cancer treatment. The chain employs TRBV5-5 and TRBJ1-2; no firm D call. In DNA form, the CDR3 reads TGTGCCAGCAGCTTAATAACAGCTAACTATGGCTACACCTTC. Translated, it gives CASSLITANYGYTF.